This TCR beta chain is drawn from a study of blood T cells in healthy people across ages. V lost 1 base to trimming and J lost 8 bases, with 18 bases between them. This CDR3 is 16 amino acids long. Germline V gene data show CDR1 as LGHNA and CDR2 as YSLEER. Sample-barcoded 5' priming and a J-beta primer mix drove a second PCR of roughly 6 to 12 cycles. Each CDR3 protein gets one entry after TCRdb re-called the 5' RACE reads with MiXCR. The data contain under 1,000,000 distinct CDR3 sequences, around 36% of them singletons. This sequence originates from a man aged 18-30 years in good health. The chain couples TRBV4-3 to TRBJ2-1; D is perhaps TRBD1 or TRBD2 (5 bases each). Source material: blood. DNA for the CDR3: TGCGCCAGCAGCCAAGCGAGGGGAAGGGTCTCGGATGAGCAGTTCTTC. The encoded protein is CASSQARGRVSDEQFF.